This T cell receptor beta chain was recovered during a study of blood T cell repertoires in COVID-19. Overall study context: Donors in the United States, Italy and Spain gave samples during acute or convalescent COVID-19. T cells, B-cell-depleted T cells, or PBMCs provided the cDNA or gDNA that served as material.

Seattle's enrolled individuals joined amid active infection and were then monitored longitudinally. In the study's own analysis: Nucleated cell number was recorded as an estimate derived from reference gene primer amplification. Produced via immunoSEQ multiplex PCR; TCRdb's table is partial and in-frame only. From that table come the V and J calls and clone size; the DNA was used to work out D and trimming. The sample lists under 200,000 clones; roughly 77% were seen once. The CDR3 sequence is 13 residues long. The V end was cut by 8 bases, the J end by 4 bases, with 14 bases between. Germline CDR1 and CDR2: MNHEY and SVGAGI.

The sequencing input was peripheral blood. The rearrangement uses TRBV6-5 and TRBJ1-1, with D unclear. This receptor was taken from a middle-aged woman with COVID-19, enrolled during active disease. The CDR3, as DNA: TGTGCCAGCCGCGACAACGACCCCACTGAAGCTTTCTTT. Its protein product is CASRDNDPTEAFF.